The clone carrying this T cell receptor beta chain was seen a handful of times. No antigen is known for it. The data were taken from a study of T cells after yellow fever vaccination. Whole-study findings and limits: Boosting was followed by the reappearance of most primary-vaccination clones (96% CD4, 70% to 90% CD8). It was a small share of clonotypes that appeared in both CD4 and CD8 compartments.

The V and J ends lost 3 bases and 1 base respectively, with 13 bases between them. Germline V gene sequence: CDR1 SGDLS, CDR2 YYNGEE. The CDR3 has 15 amino acids. A process of 5'RACE template switching, which added a universal primer site and UMIs, was used to make TCR cDNA. TCRdb called the 5' RACE reads again in MiXCR, with one record for every CDR3 protein. The table includes hundreds of thousands of distinct CDR3 sequences, roughly 7.5% detected once. This specimen was PBMCs, taken 35 to 50 days after the first yellow fever vaccination. The receptor comes from a man aged 18-30 years who received the YFV17D yellow fever vaccine. The V and J genes are TRBV9 and TRBJ2-5; D tentatively reads TRBD1 or TRBD2 (5 bases each). CDR3 protein: CASSATGRIQETQYF. The CDR3 region has the DNA TGTGCCAGCAGCGCCACGGGACGGATCCAAGAGACCCAGTACTTC.